A selection of T cell receptor beta chains follows, all from one sample in a study of blood T cell repertoires in COVID-19. Some clones are missing from TCRdb's copy, which holds only in-frame ones; the method was immunoSEQ multiplex PCR. The sample holds over 100,000 clones, around nine tenths seen once. Sequencing was done on a sample of peripheral blood. These receptor sequences come from a woman aged 70-85 years with COVID-19, enrolled during active disease. The CDR3 runs from the conserved cysteine through the conserved F or W. The D gene is left open where the match is weak. Clone size is stated in some rows and not others, as once, few, many or a class when expanded.

J	V	D	size	CDR3	DNA
TRBJ1-2	TRBV6-4	.	.	CASPPGHDNYGYTF	TGTGCCAGCCCTCCGGGACACGATAACTATGGCTACACCTTC
TRBJ2-7	TRBV28	.	.	CASSLRYEQYF	TGTGCCAGCAGTTTGAGGTACGAGCAGTACTTC
TRBJ1-2	TRBV2	TRBD1	once	CASSVDRVNYGYTF	TGTGCCAGCAGCGTGGACAGGGTGAACTATGGCTACACCTTC
TRBJ1-5	TRBV2	.	.	CASSAQGSSNQPQHF	TGTGCCAGCAGTGCTCAGGGGAGTAGCAATCAGCCCCAGCATTTT
TRBJ1-3	TRBV28	TRBD1	once	CASTKQGSSGNTIYF	TGTGCCAGCACTAAACAGGGGAGCTCTGGAAACACCATATATTTT
TRBJ2-7	TRBV5-1	.	.	CASAPAWSSYEQYF	TGCGCCAGCGCCCCAGCGTGGAGCTCCTACGAGCAGTACTTC
TRBJ2-7	TRBV30	TRBD1	once	CAWSPTGDPSYEQYF	TGTGCCTGGAGTCCTACAGGGGATCCCTCCTACGAGCAGTACTTC
TRBJ2-7	TRBV7-2	.	.	CASSLGPDTFYEQYF	TGTGCCAGCAGCTTAGGTCCGGACACCTTCTACGAGCAGTACTTC
TRBJ2-7	TRBV20-1	.	.	CSAIQGYEQYF	TGCAGTGCTATTCAGGGGTACGAGCAGTACTTC
TRBJ2-1	TRBV10-1	TRBD2	.	CASSEGSGGASYNEQFF	TGCGCCAGCAGTGAGGGAAGCGGGGGGGCATCCTACAATGAGCAGTTCTTC
TRBJ2-7	TRBV20-1	TRBD2	.	CSELAGAEQYF	TGCAGTGAACTAGCGGGTGCCGAGCAGTACTTC
TRBJ1-3	TRBV7-9	TRBD1	.	CASSPTGGSGNTIYF	TGTGCCAGCAGTCCTACAGGGGGCTCTGGAAACACCATATATTTT
TRBJ2-1	TRBV2	.	.	CASAGLDSYNEQFF	TGTGCCAGCGCCGGACTGGACTCCTACAATGAGCAGTTCTTC
TRBJ2-2	TRBV27	TRBD2	.	CASGTQLRGELLF	TGTGCCAGTGGGACTCAACTTCGGGGGGAGCTGCTTTTT
TRBJ2-5	TRBV18	.	.	CASSPDRPTQETQYF	TGTGCCAGCTCACCAGACAGGCCTACCCAAGAGACCCAGTACTTC
TRBJ2-3	TRBV5-4	.	.	CASSQSPQGIDTQYF	TGTGCCAGCAGCCAAAGCCCCCAGGGGATAGATACGCAGTATTTT
TRBJ1-5	TRBV5-1	.	.	CASSLDSNSNQPQHF	TGCGCCAGCAGCTTGGACAGCAATAGCAATCAGCCCCAGCATTTT
TRBJ2-7	TRBV2	.	.	CASRLESFPYEQYF	TGTGCCAGCAGGCTAGAATCGTTCCCCTACGAGCAGTACTTC
TRBJ1-1	TRBV5-1	TRBD1	.	CASSGLTGGGTEAFF	TGCGCCAGCAGCGGGCTGACAGGGGGCGGCACTGAAGCTTTCTTT
TRBJ1-1	TRBV21-1	.	.	CASSHPREGGTNTEAFF	TGTGCCAGCAGCCACCCCCGGGAGGGCGGGACGAACACTGAAGCTTTCTTT
TRBJ1-5	TRBV4-1	TRBD1	.	CASSQDQGQVYQPQHF	TGCGCCAGCAGCCAAGATCAGGGACAGGTCTATCAGCCCCAGCATTTT
TRBJ2-3	TRBV6-4	.	.	CASERGAHHTDTQYF	TGTGCCAGCGAACGGGGGGCCCATCACACAGATACGCAGTATTTT
TRBJ1-1	TRBV3-1/TRBV3-2	.	few	CASSRHDTRNTEAFF	TGTGCCAGCAGTCGGCACGACACGCGGAACACTGAAGCTTTCTTT
TRBJ2-7	TRBV5-6	TRBD1	.	CASSPPRAGGNSYEQYF	TGTGCCAGCAGCCCCCCTAGGGCAGGGGGAAACTCCTACGAGCAGTACTTC
TRBJ1-4	TRBV5-1	.	.	CASSPVTGGEKLFF	TGCGCCAGCAGCCCGGTGACAGGAGGTGAAAAACTGTTTTTT
TRBJ1-3	TRBV15	.	.	CATSREVSVFPGNTIYF	TGTGCCACCAGCAGAGAAGTCTCGGTTTTTCCTGGAAACACCATATATTTT
TRBJ1-6	TRBV13	TRBD1	.	CASSSRTGNSPLHF	TGTGCCAGCAGCTCAAGGACAGGGAATTCACCCCTCCACTTT
TRBJ2-1	TRBV5-1	.	.	CASSLVWTTSSYNEQFF	TGCGCCAGCAGCTTGGTATGGACTACCAGCTCCTACAATGAGCAGTTCTTC
TRBJ1-4	TRBV19	TRBD1	once	CASSIGTARRELFF	TGTGCCAGTAGTATCGGGACAGCACGCAGGGAACTGTTTTTT
TRBJ1-2	TRBV3-1/TRBV3-2	.	.	CASSHLGSRGSFYGYTF	TGTGCCAGCAGCCACCTAGGTTCGAGAGGGTCCTTTTATGGCTACACCTTC
TRBJ1-4	TRBV29-1	.	.	CSVEDRGGEKLFF	TGCAGCGTTGAAGATCGGGGGGGTGAAAAACTGTTTTTT
TRBJ2-7	TRBV19	TRBD1	.	CASSPDRAYEQYF	TGTGCCAGTAGTCCAGACAGGGCCTACGAGCAGTACTTC
TRBJ2-7	TRBV28	TRBD1	.	CASTLGQGPYEQYF	TGTGCCAGCACCCTAGGACAGGGTCCCTACGAGCAGTACTTC
TRBJ1-1	TRBV7-8	.	few	CASSQTRGKNTEAFF	TGTGCCAGCAGCCAAACCAGAGGCAAGAACACTGAAGCTTTCTTT
TRBJ2-7	TRBV28	.	.	CASSPAATYEQYF	TGTGCCAGCAGCCCGGCGGCCACCTACGAGCAGTACTTC
TRBJ1-1	TRBV18	TRBD1	.	CASSPSTGQFFGTFF	TGTGCCAGCTCACCCTCGACAGGGCAATTTTTCGGGACTTTCTTT
TRBJ2-1	TRBV9	TRBD2	.	CASSVRLAGNEQFF	TGTGCCAGCAGCGTCAGACTAGCGGGCAATGAGCAGTTCTTC
TRBJ1-2	TRBV10-3	.	.	CAISESTGIGYTF	TGTGCCATCAGTGAGTCAACAGGGATTGGCTACACCTTC
TRBJ1-2	TRBV10-3	TRBD1	.	CAISESTGVSYGYTF	TGTGCCATCAGTGAGTCAACAGGGGTTTCCTATGGCTACACCTTC
TRBJ2-7	TRBV18	TRBD1	.	CASSPPGQGYEQYF	TGTGCCAGCTCACCACCGGGACAGGGGTACGAGCAGTACTTC
TRBJ2-1	TRBV7-3	.	.	CASSLGRGSYNEQFF	TGTGCCAGCAGCTTAGGAAGGGGGTCCTACAATGAGCAGTTCTTC